This T cell receptor beta chain was captured in a study of blood T cell repertoires in COVID-19. At the level of the study: COVID-19 samples from acute and convalescent phases originated in the United States, Italy and Spain. PBMCs, B-cell-depleted T cells, or T cells provided the cDNA or gDNA that made up the material.

V trimming: 7 bases; J trimming: 3 bases; junction bases outside the gene matches: 11. Germline V lookup: CDR1 MDHEN, CDR2 SYDVKM. The CDR3 has 16 amino acids. Here immunoSEQ multiplex PCR was the method, and the copy in TCRdb shows in-frame clones only, minus some. The table records about 210,000 clones, 65% to 90% of them present only once. This sequence joins TRBV28 and TRBJ2-3; 9 positions match TRBD1. The receptor's source is a man aged 45-65 years with active or convalescent COVID-19. Sequencing was done on a sample of peripheral blood. CDR3 DNA: TGTGCCAGCAACCACCCCCAGACAGGGGGAACAGATACGCAGTATTTT. Translation gives CASNHPQTGGTDTQYF.